What follows is one T cell receptor (beta chain) and its context. The clone's antigen remains unknown. Base qualities were left out, and no much larger clone turns up one base away. This record comes from a study of blood T cell repertoires in COVID-19 (dated by TCRdb to about 2020). About the study as a whole: Collaborator samples came from the United States, Italy and Spain and covered acute and convalescent phases of COVID-19. The material from the prospective study consisted of cDNA or gDNA derived from T cells, B-cell-depleted T cells, or PBMCs. The dataset comprised deeply sampled blood TCRbeta repertoires from subjects exposed to, actively infected with, or recovered from COVID-19. The repertoires were released in a freely available public database meant as a resource for research on the immune response to SARS-CoV-2. The samples were drawn from two sources: the first 160 participants of the ongoing ImmuneRACE study, and fewer than 1,500 subjects contributed by 6 global collaborators. A de-identified subject ID, COVID-19 status, age in years and sex were almost always included in the sample metadata. Where available, HLA class I and class II types were obtained from metadata supplied by the sample provider rather than from assay-based typing. Findings and caveats that apply to the study as a whole: Clinical and demographic metadata were provided uncurated, with the amount varying by source and participant.

The CDR3, cysteine through phenylalanine, is 18 amino acids long. Just the 54-base CDR3 DNA is kept, in frame starting at base 1. The germline V gene sets CDR1 to LGHNA and CDR2 to YNFKEQ. For this chain, trimming is 4 bases at the V end and 5 bases at the J end, and the number of junction bases without a gene match is 13. TCRbeta CDR3 regions were amplified from genomic DNA using the immunoSEQ Assay, a bias-controlled multiplex PCR. Per the source publication's procedure: The number of nucleated cells in each sample was estimated by amplification of reference gene primers within the assay. To quantify the absolute abundance of each unique TCRbeta CDR3 rearrangement, sequence reads were collapsed and filtered. For each sample, productive Simpson clonality was calculated as the square root of Simpson's diversity index over productive rearrangements. TCRdb took over this immuneACCESS table, retaining in-frame rearrangements with V and J assigned. Such tables are incomplete; in checked studies, under half of the missing clones stem from an unresolved V gene, and the remainder is unexplained. The DNA gave D and trimming, while V, J and clone size come from that table. The sample table contains 200,000 to 250,000 clones; only one count was recorded for about 91% of them. Approximately 1.2% of the sample goes to the ten largest clones.

Whole blood was collected in K2EDTA tubes by collaborating institutions according to the institutions' own protocols. For TCRbeta analysis, collaborators shipped samples as frozen whole blood, isolated PBMCs, or DNA extracted from either of those sample types. Input material: peripheral blood. The clonotype comes from a man aged 25 to 45 with acute or convalescent COVID-19. The V and J genes are TRBV4-2 and TRBJ2-2, with 10 bases in between that match TRBD2. The CDR3 is CASSLSWASGSGTGELFF. The nucleotides are TGTGCCAGCAGCCTATCATGGGCTAGCGGGAGTGGTACCGGGGAGCTGTTTTTT.